Sequencing of this TCR beta chain was carried out in a study of tumor and adjacent non-tumor tissue in lung cancer. About the study: There were about twelve adenocarcinoma, 2 squamous cell carcinoma and 1 small cell lung cancer cases.

Study-level results: Compared with tumor, normal lung showed significantly lower TCR diversity. Normal lung showed higher cumulative top 100 clone frequency than tumor. Tumor TCR diversity, when higher, was linked to shorter survival.

A modified ARM-PCR protocol with three rounds of nested PCR amplified TCRbeta. TCRdb re-derived calls from the multiplex PCR reads in MiXCR, one entry per CDR3 protein. Here the sample spans some 70,000 distinct CDR3 sequences, 55% to 70% being singletons. Of note for this clonotype: The antigen is undetermined. A much larger clone sits a single nucleotide away, making a read error possible.

RNA was extracted from bulk tissue without any cell sorting. Distant lung tissue was collected more than 3 cm away from the tumor edge. Sequences were obtained from distant non-tumor lung tissue. The sequence came from a woman aged 45 to 65 with non-small cell lung cancer.

In nucleotides, the CDR3 is TGTGCCAGCAGTTACTCGAAAGTGGTGGAGCAGTACTTC. It yields the protein CASSYSKVVEQYF. This chain joins TRBV6-2 or TRBV6-3 and TRBJ2-7; no definite D call. Germline CDR1 is MNHEY and CDR2 is SVGEGT. Trimming took 0 bases from V and 7 from J, leaving 10 bases between them. This CDR3 contains 13 residues.